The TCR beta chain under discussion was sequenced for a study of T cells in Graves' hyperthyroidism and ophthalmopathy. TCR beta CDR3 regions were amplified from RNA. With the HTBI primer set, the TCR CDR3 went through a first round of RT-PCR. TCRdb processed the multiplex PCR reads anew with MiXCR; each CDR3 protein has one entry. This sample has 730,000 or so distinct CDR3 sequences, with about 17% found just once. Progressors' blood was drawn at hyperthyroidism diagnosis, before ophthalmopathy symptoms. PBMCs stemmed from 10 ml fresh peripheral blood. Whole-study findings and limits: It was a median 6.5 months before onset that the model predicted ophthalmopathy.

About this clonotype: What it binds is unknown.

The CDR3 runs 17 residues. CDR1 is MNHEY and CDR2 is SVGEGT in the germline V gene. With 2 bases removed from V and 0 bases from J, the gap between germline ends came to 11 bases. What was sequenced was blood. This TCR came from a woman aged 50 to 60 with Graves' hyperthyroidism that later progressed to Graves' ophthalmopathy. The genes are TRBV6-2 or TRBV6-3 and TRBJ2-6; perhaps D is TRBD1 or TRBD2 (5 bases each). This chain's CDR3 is CASSYRDGTSGANVLTF. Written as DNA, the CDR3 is TGTGCCAGCAGTTACAGGGACGGGACCTCTGGGGCCAACGTCCTGACTTTC.